Here is one T cell receptor (beta chain) with its context. This clone's antigen is unknown. Base quality data are lacking; no much larger clone is found one base away. The High Capacity cDNA Reverse Transcription Kit was used to reverse transcribe all of the isolated RNA, meaning that expressed TCRB transcripts were what got sequenced. Naive, central memory and regulatory T cell samples underwent deep immunoSEQ sequencing, averaging around 3.7 million total reads per sample. Sorted cells were lysed in RLT buffer and RNA was extracted with DNase-treated RNeasy Micro or Mini kits, depending on cell number. Each cell subset was processed on its own to prevent cross-contamination, while patient and healthy donor samples were processed together. The immunoSEQ multiplex PCR was used to amplify TCRB sequences from cDNA, generating 87-bp fragments that spanned the CDR3 region. The amplicons were sequenced using the Illumina HiSeq platform. The paper's data handling went like this. Synthetic template baselines were used to correct PCR bias computationally, reads within Hamming distance 2 were collapsed, and singletons that could not be merged were discarded. Reads were aligned against IMGT to assign V, D and J genes, CDR3 length and insertions or deletions at six rearrangement sites. Within each subset, clonotype counts were normalized to the number of sorted cells before true diversity and Gini coefficients were calculated with the tcR R package. The overlap coefficient, calculated on TCRB nucleotide sequences, was used to quantify repertoire sharing. As a proxy for the pre-selection repertoire, out-of-frame TCRB sequences from naive cells were analyzed. TCRdb took over this immuneACCESS table, retaining in-frame rearrangements with V and J assigned. Such tables are incomplete; in checked studies, under half of the missing clones stem from an unresolved V gene, and the remainder is unexplained. V, J and clone size reflect that table, while D and trimming were determined from the DNA. This sample lists about 350,000 clones; 15% to 20% were detected once. Of the sample, about 0.045% is held by the ten largest clones.

This entry is derived from a study of beta chain features in type 1 diabetes listed by TCRdb under 2018. Concerning the study at large: No differences in mean age, gender distribution, total cell number or subset yield were found between patients and healthy donors. A total of over 90,000,000 sorted cells were examined across all samples, and a strong correlation was observed between cell number per subset and RNA yield. In the study, TCRB repertoires of sorted circulating CD4+ T cell subsets from recently diagnosed type 1 diabetes patients were compared with those of matched healthy donors. Regulatory and stem cell-like memory subsets were obtained from only 8 patients and roughly eight healthy donors, while naive and central memory subsets were obtained from all 30 or so donors. The paper as a whole reports these results and caveats: PCR may preferentially amplify shorter templates, but because patient and control samples were amplified and corrected together, any resulting skew would affect both groups equally. Naive, central memory and regulatory TCRB repertoires appeared to be more similar among patients than among healthy donors. A moderate but significant shortening of TCRB CDR3 length was observed in type 1 diabetes patients in all four CD4+ subsets. Because small numbers of individuals were included in the HLA sub-analyses, any influence of HLA type on TCRB rearrangement was left unresolved. Because cDNA was sequenced instead of genomic DNA, activated cells with high expression could be over-represented, although the groups did not differ in activation or CD3 levels. Patients with type 1 diabetes made fewer insertions and deleted more nucleotides at VDJ recombination sites, implying thymic rearrangement abnormalities.

The germline V gene (reference sequence) yields LNHNV for CDR1 and YYDKDF for CDR2. The CDR3, cysteine through phenylalanine, is 14 amino acids long. The read is trimmed to its CDR3 DNA, 42 bases read in frame from base 1. Deletion took 0 bases off V and 6 bases off J, with a span of 12 bases between the germline ends. Each donor gave one peripheral blood draw, roughly 0.11 L on average, collected into heparinised tubes. Naive, central memory, regulatory and stem cell-like memory CD4+ T cells were sorted on a BD FACSAria II using a panel including CD45RO, CCR7, CD25, CD127, CD95 and CD27. A purity above 95% was achieved for all sorted populations. PBMCs were isolated immediately by Lymphoprep density gradient centrifugation and stained directly without culture. Samples were stained and sorted in pairs, with one healthy donor and one patient per experiment, so that batch effects were minimized.

The clonotype originates from a young woman in good health. The sequenced material came from naive CD4+ T cells from blood. This specimen's cell subset or site label, interpreted: true naive CD4+ T cells. This chain joins TRBV15 to TRBJ2-7, with a weak D call of TRBD2 (7 bases match). The DNA sequence is given as TGTGCCACCAGCAGAGATCGGGGGGCGGGCGAGCAGTACTTC. Translated, it gives CATSRDRGAGEQYF.